The present TCR beta chain was sequenced within a study of HIV-infected patients and healthy controls. The CDR3 length is 13 residues. V gave up 4 bases and J gave up 0 bases, with 4 bases separating them. The germline gives CDR1 SQVTM, CDR2 ANQGSEA. TCRdb itself ran the 5' RACE reads through MiXCR, one entry per CDR3 protein. The sample consists of approximately 67,000 distinct CDR3 sequences, around 17% of them appearing once. This clonotype came up a few times. V is TRBV29-1 and J is TRBJ2-6; D is ambiguous. Sequenced: CD4+ T cells from blood. This sequence originates from a human donor in good health. DNA of the CDR3: TGCAGCGTTGGGCTCTCTGGGGCCAACGTCCTGACTTTC. Protein product: CSVGLSGANVLTF. Filled out from reference TRBV29-1 and TRBJ2-6, the complete variable domain reads SAVISQKPSRDICQRGTSLTIQCQVDSQVTMMFWYRQQPGQSLTLIATANQGSEATYESGFVIDKFPISRPNLTFSTLTVSNMSPEDSSIYLCSVGLSGANVLTFGAGSRLTVL.